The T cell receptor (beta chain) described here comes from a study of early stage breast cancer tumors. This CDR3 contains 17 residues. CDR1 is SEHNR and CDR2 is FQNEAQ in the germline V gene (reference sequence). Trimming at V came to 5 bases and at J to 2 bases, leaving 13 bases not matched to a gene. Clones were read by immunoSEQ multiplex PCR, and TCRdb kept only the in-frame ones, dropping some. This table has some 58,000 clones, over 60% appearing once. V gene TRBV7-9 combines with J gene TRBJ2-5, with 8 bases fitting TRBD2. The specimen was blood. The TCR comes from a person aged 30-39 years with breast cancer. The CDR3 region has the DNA TGTGCCAGCAGCGCGACGGTGTGGGCTAGCGGGCAAGAGACCCAGTACTTC. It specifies CASSATVWASGQETQYF.